The next 26 T cell receptor beta chains were all read from a single sample in a study of beta chain features in type 1 diabetes. General study results and limits: Researchers report that Type 1 diabetes patients had moderately but significantly shorter TCRB CDR3s across all four CD4+ subsets.

Reverse transcription of all isolated RNA meant that expressed TCRB transcripts were sequenced. The protocol was immunoSEQ multiplex PCR, while the TCRdb copy is restricted to in-frame clones and leaves out a portion. The table records 300,000 to 400,000 clones, roughly a tenth of them present only once. The antigens for these receptors are not known. Sequencing was done on a sample of central memory CD4+ T cells from blood. These receptors were obtained from a man aged 30 to 39 with type 1 diabetes.

The rearrangement links TRBV7-8 to TRBJ2-7; D is possibly TRBD1 or TRBD2 (5 bases each). Germline V gives CDR1 SGHVS, CDR2 FQNEAQ. Trimming removed 0 bases from V and 0 bases from J, with 15 bases in between. The CDR3 is made up of 17 amino acids. The CDR3 DNA is TGTGCCAGCAGCTTAGCGGGGCATAGCGCTAGCTCCTACGAGCAGTACTTC. Protein sequence: CASSLAGHSASSYEQYF.

This clone was seen a handful of times. The chain recombines TRBV29-1 with TRBJ2-3; D gene unclear. Germline V gives CDR1 SQVTM, CDR2 ANQGSEA. Trimming removed 7 bases from V and 6 bases from J, with 11 bases in between. The CDR3 has 11 amino acids. The CDR3 DNA is TGCAGCGACCTGGCCGGGGATACGCAGTATTTT. It specifies CSDLAGDTQYF.

There are a few counts of this clone. The chain combines TRBV19 with TRBJ2-5, with 7 bases lining up with TRBD1. CDR3 size: 14 residues. Per the germline V gene, CDR1 is LNHDA and CDR2 is SQIVND (reference sequence). The V gene end was trimmed by 4 bases and the J gene end by 2 bases; junction bases not matched to a gene: 4. The CDR3: CASSSPGQQETQYF. The CDR3 DNA follows: TGTGCCAGTAGTAGCCCGGGACAGCAAGAGACCCAGTACTTC.

There are many counts of this clone. CDR3 region: CASNYDSNQPQHF. CDR3 bases: TGTGCCAGTAATTATGATAGCAATCAGCCCCAGCATTTT. The chain uses TRBV19 and TRBJ1-5, with no clear D. The germline gives CDR1 LNHDA, CDR2 SQIVND (reference sequence). V was pared by 7 bases and J by 0 bases, with 7 bases between. The CDR3 spans 13 residues.

This clone was counted a single time. Compared with germline, one end of the junction differs, possibly owing to a read error. Other nucleotide sequences from this sample produce the same CDR3. The gene calls are TRBV10-3 and TRBJ2-5; TRBD2 matches at 12 bases. Germline V gives CDR1 ENHRY, CDR2 SYGVKD. The CDR3 is 15 amino acids. CDR3 nucleotides: TGTGCCATCAGTGCACTAGCGGGAGGCAGGGAGACTCAGTACTTC. The encoded protein is CAISALAGGRETQYF.

This clone was picked up a small number of times. CDR3 sequence: CASSPVGQATNEKLFF. The CDR3 bases are TGTGCCAGCTCACCAGTTGGACAGGCAACTAATGAAAAACTGTTTTTT. The V call is TRBV18, the J call TRBJ1-4; 7 positions agree with TRBD1. Trimming cost V 2 bases and J 0 bases; bases outside gene matches: 3. The germline gives CDR1 KGHSH, CDR2 LQKENI. This CDR3 is built from 16 residues.

A few counts support this clone. V gene TRBV27 combines with J gene TRBJ1-3, with a possible D match to TRBD1 (5 bases). In germline, CDR1 is MNHEY, CDR2 SMNVEV (reference sequence). The CDR3 loop spans 14 amino acids. The germline V and J ends were trimmed by 2 bases and 2 bases, with 7 bases remaining between them. CDR3 coding DNA: TGTGCCAGCAGTTTAGGCAGGGCTGGAAACACCATATATTTT. This encodes CASSLGRAGNTIYF.

This clone was recorded many times. CDR3 sequence (DNA): TGTGCCAGCTCACCAGGGAATGGGAACATTCAGTACTTC. Its protein product is CASSPGNGNIQYF. V usage is TRBV18 and J usage is TRBJ2-4, with D unclear. Germline-derived CDR1 and CDR2 are KGHSH and LQKENI. This CDR3 region has 13 residues. V lost 2 bases and J lost 7, with 9 bases in between.

This clone was seen a handful of times. The V and J genes are TRBV30 and TRBJ2-7, with TRBD1 as a possible D gene (5 bases). The CDR3 has 12 residues. Trimming cost V 4 bases and J 3 bases, with 10 bases left between them. Per germline, CDR1 GTSNPN and CDR2 SVGIG (reference sequence). The CDR3 bases are TGTGCCTGGACCTCGCAGGGCTACGAGCAGTACTTC. Translated: CAWTSQGYEQYF.

This clone was counted ten times or more. The V and J genes are TRBV27 and TRBJ2-6; the match to TRBD1 covers 7 bases. The CDR3 length is 17 residues. Per the germline V gene, CDR1 is MNHEY and CDR2 is SMNVEV (reference sequence). J gave up 0 bases and V 6 bases, and 8 bases lay outside the gene matches. The CDR3 DNA reads as TGTGCCAGCAGAGGGGACAGTCCGAGCTCTGGGGCCAACGTCCTGACTTTC. The encoded protein is CASRGDSPSSGANVLTF.

V usage is TRBV11-2 and J usage is TRBJ2-3, with 10 bases lining up with TRBD2. CDR1 and CDR2 (germline): SGHAT, FQNNGV. The trim removed 3 bases at V and 2 bases at J, leaving 5 bases unmatched. This CDR3 comprises 16 residues. The CDR3 DNA reads TGTGCCAGCAGCTTGGGGACTAGCGAGTACACAGATACGCAGTATTTT. It yields the protein CASSLGTSEYTDTQYF. The variable domain in full, completed from reference TRBV11-2 and TRBJ2-3, reads EAGVAQSPRYKIIEKRQSVAFWCNPISGHATLYWYQQILGQGPKLLIQFQNNGVVDDSQLPKDRFSAERLKGVDSTLKIQPAKLEDSAVYLCASSLGTSEYTDTQYFGPGTRLTVL.

The table lists this clone with a few counts. This chain uses TRBV30 with TRBJ2-2, with D perhaps TRBD2 (7 bases). Deletions cut 7 bases from V and 6 bases from J, with 18 bases between. The CDR3 has 14 residues. Germline V gene sequence: CDR1 GTSNPN, CDR2 SVGIG (reference sequence). CDR3 residues: CASDGGRSAGELFF. The CDR3 DNA reads TGTGCCTCCGACGGGGGGCGGTCGGCCGGGGAGCTGTTTTTT. Full variable domain (rest looked up from reference TRBV30 and TRBJ2-2): SQTIHQWPATLVQPVGSPLSLECTVEGTSNPNLYWYRQAAGRGLQLLFYSVGIGQISSEVPQNLSASRPQDRQFILSSKKLLLSDSGFYLCASDGGRSAGELFFGEGSRLTVL.

This clone was detected many times. This chain uses TRBV6-1 with TRBJ2-7, with 8 bases identical to TRBD1. With 2 bases clipped from V and 3 bases from J, the junction kept 3 bases outside the gene matches. This CDR3 contains 14 residues. CDR1 is MNHNS, CDR2 SASEGT, per germline. The CDR3 is CASSEMDRDYEQYF. The CDR3 nucleotides are TGTGCCAGCAGTGAAATGGACAGGGACTACGAGCAGTACTTC.

This clone was detected only a few times. The chain combines TRBV11-3 with TRBJ2-5; 8 nucleotides match TRBD1. The CDR3 spans 15 residues. The trim removed 5 bases at V and 0 bases at J, leaving 5 bases unmatched. Germline CDR1 SGHNT, CDR2 YENEEA. The CDR3 protein is CASSPTGAYQETQYF. The CDR3 nucleotides read TGTGCCAGCAGCCCGACAGGGGCCTACCAAGAGACCCAGTACTTC. The entire variable domain, with the rest obtained from reference TRBV11-3 and TRBJ2-5, is as follows: EAGVVQSPRYKIIEKKQPVAFWCNPISGHNTLYWYLQNLGQGPELLIRYENEEAVDDSQLPKDRFSAERLKGVDSTLKIQPAELGDSAVYLCASSPTGAYQETQYFGPGTRLLVL.

This clone appeared a few times. V usage is TRBV30 and J usage is TRBJ1-3; tentatively, D is TRBD1 (6 bases). The CDR3 covers 14 residues. Trimming stripped 3 bases from V and 2 bases from J, with 11 bases between. Germline CDR1 and CDR2: GTSNPN and SVGIG (reference sequence). Here the CDR3 reads CAWRPTGPGNTIYF. Here the CDR3 DNA reads TGTGCCTGGAGACCCACAGGGCCTGGAAACACCATATATTTT.

This clone has just a few counts. The chain recombines TRBV5-1 with TRBJ2-1, with D perhaps TRBD1 or TRBD2 (5 bases each). Trimming stripped 4 bases from V and 0 bases from J, with 14 bases between. The CDR3 covers 16 residues. CDR1 is SGHRS and CDR2 is YFSETQ in the germline V gene. In DNA, the CDR3 is TGCGCCAGCAGCCTATCCGGGACGGTCTCCTACAATGAGCAGTTCTTC. Protein sequence: CASSLSGTVSYNEQFF.

The V call is TRBV7-2, the J call TRBJ1-2, with TRBD1 matching over 9 bases. J was trimmed by 4 bases and V by 5 bases; bases with no gene match: 5. Germline CDR1 reads SGHTA; CDR2 reads FQGNSA. The CDR3 contains 14 residues. The CDR3 reads CASSQGQGSYGYTF. In DNA form, the CDR3 reads TGTGCCAGCAGCCAGGGACAGGGAAGCTATGGCTACACCTTC.

This clone was observed a handful of times. The chain employs TRBV5-1 and TRBJ2-7; 12 nucleotides match TRBD2. The V gene end was trimmed by 2 bases and the J gene end by 2 bases; junction bases not matched to a gene: 2. Germline V gene sequence: CDR1 SGHRS, CDR2 YFSETQ. This CDR3 is 15 amino acids long. Written as DNA, the CDR3 is TGCGCCAGCAGCTTCTCTAGCGGGAGGGCCTACGAGCAGTACTTC. Translated, it gives CASSFSSGRAYEQYF.

This clone has at least ten counts. The gene calls are TRBV18 and TRBJ2-1; D unresolved. The V end lost 2 bases, the J end lost 4 bases, and 18 bases lay between the germline ends. The germline V gene encodes CDR1 KGHSH and CDR2 LQKENI. The CDR3 is 17 residues long. The CDR3 here is CASSPGLPAYSYNEQFF. CDR3 bases: TGTGCCAGCTCACCAGGGCTACCGGCGTATTCGTACAATGAGCAGTTCTTC.

This rearrangement joins TRBV2 to TRBJ1-6; the match to TRBD1 covers 7 bases. This CDR3 contains 14 residues. J was trimmed by 10 bases and V by 5 bases; bases with no gene match: 8. Germline loops: CDR1 SNHLY, CDR2 FYNNEI. The CDR3 DNA reads TGTGCCAGCAGTTCACAGGGGATAATATCACCCCTCCACTTT. This gives the protein CASSSQGIISPLHF.

This chain joins TRBV5-5 and TRBJ1-6, with D perhaps TRBD1 (5 bases). The CDR3 sequence is 13 residues long. The germline gives CDR1 SGHKS, CDR2 YYEKEE (reference sequence). Trimming took off 5 bases at V and 6 bases at J, with 9 bases between the two ends. The CDR3 DNA reads TGTGCCAGCAGATGGGACTCTAATTCACCCCTCCACTTT. Translation: CASRWDSNSPLHF.

This chain links TRBV11-1 with TRBJ2-7, with 9 bases aligning to TRBD1. The CDR3 totals 15 residues. CDR1 is SGHAT and CDR2 is FQDESV in the germline V gene (reference sequence). V trimming: 4 bases; J trimming: 9 bases; junction bases outside the gene matches: 13. CDR3 region: CASSYTGTGSTGQYF. The CDR3 region has the DNA TGTGCCAGCAGCTATACCGGGACAGGGAGTACTGGGCAGTACTTC.

This clone has a handful of counts. The rearrangement uses TRBV19 and TRBJ2-1; 8 bases are a match to TRBD2. The length of the CDR3 is 16 residues. The germline CDR1 and CDR2 sequences are LNHDA and SQIVND (reference sequence). The V and J ends lost 3 bases and 9 bases, in that order; junction bases with no gene match: 13. DNA of the CDR3: TGTGCCAGTAGTATGGGGGGAGCGGGAGAAGGCGGTGAGCAGTTCTTC. Protein: CASSMGGAGEGGEQFF.

This rearrangement joins TRBV9 to TRBJ2-2; 7 nucleotides match TRBD2. V lost 4 bases to trimming and J lost 4 bases; unmatched junction nucleotides: 7. CDR1 and CDR2 (germline): SGDLS, YYNGEE. The CDR3 has 15 residues. This CDR3 reads CASSIRDYSTGELFF. CDR3 sequence (DNA): TGTGCCAGCAGCATCCGGGACTATAGCACCGGGGAGCTGTTTTTT.

The V gene is TRBV4-2, the J gene TRBJ1-5; 9 nucleotides align to TRBD1. The CDR3 consists of 15 residues. The junction had 6 bases not matched to a gene; V was cut back by 4 bases and J by 5 bases. Germline-derived CDR1 and CDR2 are LGHNA and YNFKEQ. CDR3 in DNA: TGTGCCAGCAGCCGCCGGGACAGGGAGGATCAGCCCCAGCATTTT. This codes for CASSRRDREDQPQHF.

The chain has TRBV5-4 and TRBJ1-2, with D perhaps TRBD1 (5 bases). V shed 2 bases and J shed 4 bases, with 12 bases lying between them. The CDR3 sequence is 14 residues long. CDR1 SGHNT and CDR2 YYREEE come from the germline V gene (reference sequence). The DNA for the CDR3 is TGTGCCAGCAGCTTCGGGGGAGGCAGCTATGGCTACACCTTC. Translation: CASSFGGGSYGYTF. Based on the CDR3 plus reference TRBV5-4 and TRBJ1-2, the full variable domain is ETGVTQSPTHLIKTRGQQVTLRCSSQSGHNTVSWYQQALGQGPQFIFQYYREEENGRGNFPPRFSGLQFPNYSSELNVNALELDDSALYLCASSFGGGSYGYTFGSGTRLTVV.